A selection of T cell receptor beta chains follows, all from one sample in a study of T cells in Graves' hyperthyroidism and ophthalmopathy. Via MiXCR, TCRdb re-called the multiplex PCR reads, giving one row per CDR3 protein. Of 300,000 to 450,000 distinct CDR3 sequences in the sample, approximately 15% were seen once. Material: blood. These receptors were obtained from a woman aged 55-70 years with Graves' hyperthyroidism. Each CDR3 is given with its conserved first and last residue. D genes are given only for firm matches. Clone size is not always given. Where it is, it says once, few, many or a class for expanded clones.

cdr3_length	v_call	clone_size	d_call	j_call	cdr3_nt	cdr3_aa
14	TRBV29-1	few	NA	TRBJ1-1	TGCAGCGTTGTAGGTGGGACCTCGAACACTGAAGCTTTCTTT	CSVVGGTSNTEAFF
12	TRBV29-1	few	NA	TRBJ1-2	TGCAGCGTTGAGGGCAGGGTCTATGGCTACACCTTC	CSVEGRVYGYTF
15	TRBV27	many	TRBD2	TRBJ2-3	TGTGCCAGCAGTGTCTGGGCGGGAGAAGGGGATACGCAGTATTTT	CASSVWAGEGDTQYF
12	TRBV20-1	NA	TRBD1	TRBJ2-7	TGCAGTGCTAGGGACAGGGGGAATCAGCAGTACTTC	CSARDRGNQQYF
15	TRBV20-1	many	NA	TRBJ2-1	TGCAGTGCTAGAGATCGAGGGTGGGAATACAATGAGCAGTTCTTC	CSARDRGWEYNEQFF
14	TRBV24-1	NA	NA	TRBJ2-3	TGTGCCACCAGTAGACTCCGAGGGACAGATACGCAGTATTTT	CATSRLRGTDTQYF
16	TRBV5-1	many	TRBD1	TRBJ2-3	TGCGCCAGCAGCGGGGGACAGGGGGGTAGAACAGATACGCAGTATTTT	CASSGGQGGRTDTQYF
17	TRBV2	many	NA	TRBJ2-7	TGTGCCAGCAGTATCAACTGGTCGAGACTAGGGGTTGACGAGCAGTACTTC	CASSINWSRLGVDEQYF
15	TRBV27	few	NA	TRBJ1-2	TGTGCCAGCAGTTTAAGGACAGACCTAAACTATGGCTACACCTTC	CASSLRTDLNYGYTF
16	TRBV12-3/TRBV12-4	many	TRBD1	TRBJ2-3	TGTGCCAGCAGCCCGACCCGAGGGGGCTTCACAGATACGCAGTATTTT	CASSPTRGGFTDTQYF
13	TRBV3-1	many	NA	TRBJ1-5	TGTGCCAGCAGCCAAGGCGCGAATCAGCCCCAGCATTTT	CASSQGANQPQHF
14	TRBV20-1	many	TRBD2	TRBJ2-1	TGCAGTGCTGACCCCGGGACTAGGGAGTATGAGCAGTTCTTC	CSADPGTREYEQFF
17	TRBV6-2/TRBV6-3	NA	TRBD2	TRBJ2-7	TGTGCCAGCAATGAACTAGCGGGTCCTTCAGGGACCTACGAGCAGTACTTC	CASNELAGPSGTYEQYF
14	TRBV2	many	NA	TRBJ2-3	TGTGCCAGCAGACAGACAGGCTTCACAGATACGCAGTATTTT	CASRQTGFTDTQYF
15	TRBV10-3	NA	NA	TRBJ2-5	TGTGCCATCAGCGGGGGTTCCGGGTCACAAGAGACCCAGTACTTC	CAISGGSGSQETQYF
16	TRBV6-5	many	NA	TRBJ1-5	TGTGCCAGCAGTTACCCTCCCAGGGTAATCAATCAGCCCCAGCATTTT	CASSYPPRVINQPQHF
15	TRBV11-2	NA	NA	TRBJ2-7	TGTGCCAGCAGCCAGAGGAGTGTGGGGGTCCACGAGCAGTACTTC	CASSQRSVGVHEQYF
12	TRBV12-5	many	NA	TRBJ1-4	TGTGCTAGTGGTTCTGGTAATGAAAAACTGTTTTTT	CASGSGNEKLFF
16	TRBV14	few	TRBD2	TRBJ2-5	TGTGCCAGCAGCCCACTAGCGGGAGGCCACCAAGAGACCCAGTACTTC	CASSPLAGGHQETQYF
16	TRBV4-1	many	NA	TRBJ1-1	TGCGCCAGCAGCCAAGATCTAGCGAGGGTTCGGACTGAAGCTTTCTTT	CASSQDLARVRTEAFF
19	TRBV7-2	NA	TRBD2	TRBJ2-5	TGTGCCAGCAGCTCCCGATTCCGGGACTACCCCCTCAACAAAGAGACCCAGTACTTC	CASSSRFRDYPLNKETQYF
15	TRBV7-3	many	NA	TRBJ2-2	TGTGCCAGCAGCCCGGGGACAACGAACACCGGGGAGCTGTTTTTT	CASSPGTTNTGELFF
17	TRBV19	NA	TRBD1	TRBJ2-7	TGTGCCAGTAGTAACAGGGGTACTAGGGGGATGTTCTACGAGCAGTACTTC	CASSNRGTRGMFYEQYF
16	TRBV28	many	TRBD1	TRBJ2-7	TGTGCCAGCAGTTTAGAAGTGGGGACAGTCTCCTACGAGCAGTACTTC	CASSLEVGTVSYEQYF
16	TRBV12-3/TRBV12-4	many	TRBD2	TRBJ2-7	TGTGCCAGCAGTTCCCCCCCGACTAGCGGACCCACGGAGCAGTACTTC	CASSSPPTSGPTEQYF
13	TRBV18	many	TRBD1	TRBJ2-1	TGTGCCAGCTCACGCGACAGGGCTAATGAGCAGTTCTTC	CASSRDRANEQFF
16	TRBV4-1	few	TRBD2	TRBJ2-3	TGCGCCAGCAGCCAGGTAGCGGGATCGGTCACAAATACGCAGTATTTT	CASSQVAGSVTNTQYF
12	TRBV2	NA	NA	TRBJ1-5	TGTGCCAGCAGTGAACAGGTGCAGCCCCAGCATTTT	CASSEQVQPQHF
11	TRBV30	many	NA	TRBJ2-5	TGTGCCTGGAGTGTACTGAGGACCCAGTACTTC	CAWSVLRTQYF
13	TRBV27	NA	NA	TRBJ1-6	TGTGCCAGCAGTTTATCACCTAATTCACCCCTCCACTTT	CASSLSPNSPLHF
16	TRBV20-1	NA	TRBD1	TRBJ1-2	TGCAGTGCTACCATATTCGATCAGGGGGCGCCCTATGGCTACACCTTC	CSATIFDQGAPYGYTF
13	TRBV19	many	NA	TRBJ2-7	TGTGCCAGTAGTATTAACCCCAGGGCCGAGCAGTACTTC	CASSINPRAEQYF